The 10 T cell receptor beta chains below come from one sample, sequenced in a study of molecular identifiers for immune sequencing clone quantification. MiXCR, applied by TCRdb to the PCR reads, yields one record per CDR3 protein. The data hold approximately 550,000 distinct CDR3 sequences, with 25% observed a single time. The sample consisted of naive CD8+ T cells from blood, with Jurkat cell RNA spiked in. Subset specified: FACS-sorted CD8+CD4-CCR7+CD45RA+ naive T cells. Receptor source: a human donor in good health. Some libraries in this study had Jurkat cell RNA spiked in.

Details on this clonotype: The germline gene is not matched at one end of the junction; a read error may be the cause. The gene calls are TRBV28 and TRBJ2-5; TRBD1 is a possible D gene (6 bases). This CDR3 spans 16 amino acids. Looked up from germline, CDR1 is MDHEN and CDR2 is SYDVKM. The CDR3 protein is CASSKLLQGIQEPQYF. The CDR3, as DNA: TGTGCCAGCAGTAAATTATTACAGGGTATACAAGAGCCCCAGTACTTC.

This clonotype was found many times. The rearrangement links TRBV5-4 to TRBJ1-1, with D unclear. The germline V gene has CDR1 SGHNT and CDR2 YYREEE (reference sequence). The ends were cut back, 2 bases at V and 4 bases at J, with 6 bases in the middle. This CDR3 has 12 residues. The CDR3 region is CASSFGTTEAFF. As DNA, the CDR3 is TGTGCCAGCAGCTTTGGTACCACTGAAGCTTTCTTT.

Concerning this clonotype itself: It may be a read error: a sequence one base away is much more abundant. The chain links TRBV5-6 to TRBJ2-7, with 9 bases that match TRBD2. Germline CDR1 SGHDT, CDR2 YYEEEE. The CDR3 runs to 13 residues. This CDR3 is CASSLAGLYEQCF. CDR3 sequence (DNA): TGTGCCAGCAGCCTAGCGGGGCTCTACGAGCAGTGCTTC.

The chain combines TRBV5-6 with TRBJ2-7, with D unclear. CDR1 and CDR2 (germline): SGHDT, YYEEEE. There are 14 residues in the CDR3. V was trimmed by 0 bases and J by 3 bases, leaving 10 bases between them. CDR3 loop: CASSLGASFYEQYF. Written as DNA, the CDR3 is TGTGCCAGCAGCTTGGGCGCCAGTTTCTACGAGCAGTACTTC.

The chain joins TRBV13 to TRBJ2-3; 7 bases agree with TRBD1. The CDR3 totals 15 residues. Trimming cost V 5 bases and J 3 bases; bases outside gene matches: 8. Germline V lookup: CDR1 PRHDT, CDR2 FYEKMQ (reference sequence). The CDR3: CASSPTTGITDTQYF. The CDR3 DNA sequence: TGTGCCAGCAGCCCAACGACAGGGATAACAGATACGCAGTATTTT. Combining the CDR3 with reference TRBV13 and TRBJ2-3 gives the whole variable domain AAGVIQSPRHLIKEKRETATLKCYPIPRHDTVYWYQQGPGQDPQFLISFYEKMQSDKGSIPDRFSAQQFSDYHSELNMSSLELGDSALYFCASSPTTGITDTQYFGPGTRLTVL.

The rearrangement uses TRBV29-1 and TRBJ2-7; TRBD2 might be the D (5 bases). V was shortened by 5 bases and J by 3 bases, with 8 bases between the two germline ends. The CDR3 covers 11 residues. From germline, CDR1 is SQVTM and CDR2 ANQGSEA. CDR3 in amino acids: CSVTGNYEQYF. CDR3 nucleotides: TGCAGCGTTACGGGGAACTACGAGCAGTACTTC.

On this clonotype itself: A read error is possible here, since a much larger clone lies one base away. CDR3 in DNA: TGTGCCAGCAGTGGAAGACGGGGGGCGAAAGAGCAGTACTTC. As protein: CASSGRRGAKEQYF. J is TRBJ2-7 and V is TRBV2; TRBD2 might be the D (7 bases). The ends were cut back, 4 bases at V and 7 bases at J, with 17 bases in the middle. From germline, CDR1 is SNHLY and CDR2 FYNNEI. This CDR3 contains 14 residues.

The chain employs TRBV12-3 or TRBV12-4 and TRBJ2-1; weak D call: TRBD2 (5 bases). V lost 3 bases and J lost 1, with 10 bases in between. The CDR3 loop spans 15 amino acids. The CDR3 nucleotides read TGTGCCAGCAGTTTCTTTAGGAGGTCCTACAATGAGCAGTTCTTC. It encodes CASSFFRRSYNEQFF.

This clonotype was seen more than once but under ten times. This chain connects TRBV27 to TRBJ2-3; D call uncertain. Germline loops: CDR1 MNHEY, CDR2 SMNVEV (reference sequence). V lost 7 bases, J lost 0 bases, and 14 bases lay in between. This CDR3 has 15 residues. The CDR3 DNA reads as TGTGCCAGCACCTTGGGGTCTACTAGCACAGATACGCAGTATTTT. Its protein product is CASTLGSTSTDTQYF.

This chain joins TRBV27 and TRBJ2-5; 10 bases are a match to TRBD2. The germline gives CDR1 MNHEY, CDR2 SMNVEV (reference sequence). J gave up 1 base and V 6 bases, and 8 bases lay outside the gene matches. The CDR3 is 16 residues long. In DNA, the CDR3 is TGTGCCAGCAGCTGGGGAAGCGGGGGGGGCCAAGAGACCCAGTACTTC. This encodes CASSWGSGGGQETQYF.